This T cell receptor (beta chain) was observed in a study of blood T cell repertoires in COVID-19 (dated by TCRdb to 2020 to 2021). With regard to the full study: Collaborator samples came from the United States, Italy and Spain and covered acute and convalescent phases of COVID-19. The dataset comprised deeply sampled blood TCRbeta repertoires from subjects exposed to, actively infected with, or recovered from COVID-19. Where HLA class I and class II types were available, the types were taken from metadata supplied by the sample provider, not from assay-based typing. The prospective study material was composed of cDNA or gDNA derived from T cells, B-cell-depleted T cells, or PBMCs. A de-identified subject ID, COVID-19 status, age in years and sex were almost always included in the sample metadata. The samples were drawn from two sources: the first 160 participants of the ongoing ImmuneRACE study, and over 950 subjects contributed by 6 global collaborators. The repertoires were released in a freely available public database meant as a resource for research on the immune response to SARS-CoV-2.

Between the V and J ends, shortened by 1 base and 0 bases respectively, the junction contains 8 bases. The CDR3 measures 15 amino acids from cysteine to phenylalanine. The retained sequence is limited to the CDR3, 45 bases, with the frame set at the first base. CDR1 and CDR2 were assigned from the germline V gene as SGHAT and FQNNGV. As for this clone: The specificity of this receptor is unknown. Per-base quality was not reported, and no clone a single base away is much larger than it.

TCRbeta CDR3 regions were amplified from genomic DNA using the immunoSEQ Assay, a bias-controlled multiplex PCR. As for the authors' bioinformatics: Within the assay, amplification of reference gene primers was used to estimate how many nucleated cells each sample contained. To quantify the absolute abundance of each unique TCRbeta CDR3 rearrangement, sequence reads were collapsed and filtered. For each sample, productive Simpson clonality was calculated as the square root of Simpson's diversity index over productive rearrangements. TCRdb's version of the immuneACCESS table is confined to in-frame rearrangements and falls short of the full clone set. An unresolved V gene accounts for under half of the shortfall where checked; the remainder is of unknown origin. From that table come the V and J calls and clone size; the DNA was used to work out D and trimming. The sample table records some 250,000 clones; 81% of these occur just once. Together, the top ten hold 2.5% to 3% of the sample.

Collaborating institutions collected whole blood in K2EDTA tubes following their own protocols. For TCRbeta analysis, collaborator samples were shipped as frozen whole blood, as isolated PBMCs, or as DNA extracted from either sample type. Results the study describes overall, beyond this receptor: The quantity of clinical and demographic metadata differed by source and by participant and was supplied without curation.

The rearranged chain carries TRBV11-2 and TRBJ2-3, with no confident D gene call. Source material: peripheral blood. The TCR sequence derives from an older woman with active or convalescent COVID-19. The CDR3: CASSLVSFSTDTQYF. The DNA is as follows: TGTGCCAGCAGCTTAGTGAGCTTTAGCACAGATACGCAGTATTTT.